This TCR beta chain was identified during a study of shared clonotypes between healthy human individuals. This CDR3 has 14 residues. Trimming removed 7 bases from V and 6 bases from J, with 18 bases in between. Germline V gene data show CDR1 as GTSNPN and CDR2 as SVGIG (reference sequence). Profiling relied on immunoSEQ multiplex PCR, and the TCRdb table lists in-frame clones only, not all of them. The table lists about 2.2 million clones, about 92% of them singletons. CD8 cells classed as naive were CD45RO-negative and positively selected for CCR7, excluding terminally differentiated effector memory CD45RA+ cells.

Sequenced: naive CD8+ T cells from PBMCs. This clonotype originated in a man aged 18 to 29 in good health. Some clones in this sample may be carry-over from other donors' samples. The chain is built from TRBV30 and TRBJ1-4, with a tentative D call TRBD1 (5 bases). The CDR3 region is CAFFPGQGYEKLFF. In nucleotides, the CDR3 is TGTGCCTTTTTCCCTGGGCAGGGCTATGAAAAACTGTTTTTT.